This passage covers 32 T cell receptor beta chains from one sample sequenced in a study of blood T cell repertoires in COVID-19 (dated by TCRdb to about 2020). Libraries were built with the immunoSEQ multiplex PCR assay. TCRdb limited this immuneACCESS table to in-frame rearrangements with V and J called. A share of clones is missing; checked studies link under half to unresolved V genes, and the rest is unexplained. Within this sample are about 270,000 clones, with roughly 86% of them counted one time only. About 8.6% of the sample rests with the top ten. Sequencing was carried out using peripheral blood. The source of these receptors is a man between 40 and 49 years old with active or convalescent COVID-19.

The table lists this clone with a count of one. This sequence joins TRBV6-6 and TRBJ2-5; D perhaps matches TRBD2 (7 bases). Germline CDR1 reads MNHNY; CDR2 reads SVGAGI (reference sequence). V was pared by 0 bases and J by 4 bases, with 15 bases between. This CDR3 region has 16 residues. As DNA, the CDR3 is TGTGCCAGCAGTTACTCGGGGGGGGCCCGGCCAGAGACCCAGTACTTC. Its translation is CASSYSGGARPETQYF.

V usage is TRBV29-1 and J usage is TRBJ1-1; no firm D call. The germline CDR1 and CDR2 sequences are SQVTM and ANQGSEA. The CDR3 runs to 13 residues. V lost 5 bases and J 6 bases, leaving 16 bases between the germline ends. CDR3: CSVSPEGNAEAFF. CDR3 coding DNA: TGCAGCGTTTCTCCGGAGGGTAACGCTGAAGCTTTCTTT. Full variable domain (missing parts from reference TRBV29-1 and TRBJ1-1): SAVISQKPSRDICQRGTSLTIQCQVDSQVTMMFWYRQQPGQSLTLIATANQGSEATYESGFVIDKFPISRPNLTFSTLTVSNMSPEDSSIYLCSVSPEGNAEAFFGQGTRLTVV.

V gene TRBV2 combines with J gene TRBJ1-2; unclear D gene. The CDR3 extends over 12 amino acids. Per the germline V gene, CDR1 is SNHLY and CDR2 is FYNNEI. Between the trimmed V and J ends, which lost 6 bases and 9 bases, there was a span of 14 bases. As DNA, the CDR3 is TGTGCCAGCAGAATCTACCAGGCGAGCTACACCTTC. Translated: CASRIYQASYTF. Filled out from reference TRBV2 and TRBJ1-2, the complete variable domain reads EPEVTQTPSHQVTQMGQEVILRCVPISNHLYFYWYRQILGQKVEFLVSFYNNEISEKSEIFDDQFSVERPDGSNFTLKIRSTKLEDSAMYFCASRIYQASYTFGSGTRLTVV.

This clone was recorded many times. The V gene is TRBV11-2, the J gene TRBJ2-5, with a tentative D call TRBD1 (5 bases). The ends were cut back, 2 bases at V and 4 bases at J, with 11 bases in the middle. CDR3 length: 14 residues. Germline CDR1 reads SGHAT; CDR2 reads FQNNGV. The CDR3 here is CASSLRGWGETQYF. The CDR3 region has the DNA TGTGCCAGCAGCTTAAGGGGTTGGGGAGAGACCCAGTACTTC.

The chain joins TRBV28 to TRBJ1-2; the D gene is possibly TRBD1 (6 bases). Germline V lookup: CDR1 MDHEN, CDR2 SYDVKM. The CDR3 extends over 15 amino acids. V lost 8 bases, J lost 2 bases, and 18 bases lay in between. In DNA, the CDR3 is TGTGCCAGCGGGCCTTACGTCACAGGGAACTATGGCTACACCTTC. Its translation: CASGPYVTGNYGYTF.

The chain carries TRBV28 and TRBJ1-6; the D gene is possibly TRBD1 (6 bases). CDR3 length: 15 amino acids. Germline V gene sequence: CDR1 MDHEN, CDR2 SYDVKM. The ends were cut back, 6 bases at V and 7 bases at J, with 16 bases in the middle. This CDR3 reads CASSSRGGWNSPLHF. The CDR3 region has the DNA TGTGCCAGCAGCTCCAGGGGCGGATGGAATTCACCCCTCCACTTT.

The V gene is TRBV19, the J gene TRBJ2-7, with a weak D call TRBD1 (6 bases). The germline V and J ends were trimmed by 8 bases and 3 bases, with 8 bases remaining between them. This CDR3 is 11 amino acids long. Germline CDR1 reads LNHDA; CDR2 reads SQIVND (reference sequence). The CDR3 DNA reads TGTGCCAGTCAACAGGGCTACGAGCAGTACTTC. It encodes CASQQGYEQYF.

This chain connects TRBV20-1 to TRBJ2-3, with 10 bases aligning to TRBD2. V trimming: 3 bases; J trimming: 3 bases; junction bases outside the gene matches: 9. CDR3 size: 16 residues. Germline V gene data show CDR1 as DFQATT and CDR2 as SNEGSKA (reference sequence). The CDR3 nucleotides read TGCAGTGCTAGTCTAAGCGGGAGGGCCAGGACAGATACGCAGTATTTT. Its protein is CSASLSGRARTDTQYF.

The gene calls are TRBV19 and TRBJ2-2; TRBD2 aligns across 8 bases. The CDR3 spans 17 residues. The J segment lost 4 bases and the V segment lost 3 bases, leaving 10 bases of the junction unmatched. Germline values: CDR1 LNHDA, CDR2 SQIVND (reference sequence). The CDR3 reads CASSMPGGGGPTGELFF. The CDR3 DNA reads TGTGCCAGTAGTATGCCCGGGGGCGGGGGGCCCACCGGGGAGCTGTTTTTT.

This chain joins TRBV18 and TRBJ2-1; D is possibly TRBD2 (5 bases). V was shortened by 1 base and J by 6 bases, with 13 bases between the two germline ends. The CDR3 spans 15 residues. Germline CDR1 is KGHSH and CDR2 is LQKENI. CDR3 amino acids: CASSPLASTSNEQFF. CDR3 DNA sequence: TGTGCCAGCTCACCACTGGCTAGCACCTCCAATGAGCAGTTCTTC.

This clone was counted a single time. The CDR3 loop is CASNQETGADQPQHF. CDR3 nucleotide sequence: TGTGCCAGCAACCAGGAGACAGGGGCAGATCAGCCCCAGCATTTT. The chain carries TRBV28 and TRBJ1-5; 8 bases match TRBD1. Trimming took 7 bases from V and 5 from J; bases not matched to a gene: 10. Germline lookup yields CDR1 MDHEN and CDR2 SYDVKM. This CDR3 region has 15 residues.

V gene TRBV11-2 combines with J gene TRBJ1-2; unclear D gene. The CDR3 is made up of 13 amino acids. Germline CDR1 and CDR2: SGHAT and FQNNGV. The V and J ends lost 3 bases and 2 bases respectively, with 7 bases between them. The CDR3 coding sequence is TGTGCCAGCAGCTTGTACACGAACTATGGCTACACCTTC. Translated, it gives CASSLYTNYGYTF.

The chain uses TRBV7-9 and TRBJ2-1, with TRBD2 identical over 9 bases. The CDR3 length is 14 residues. CDR1 is SEHNR and CDR2 is FQNEAQ in the germline V gene (reference sequence). The trim removed 1 base at V and 9 bases at J, leaving 4 bases unmatched. CDR3 nucleotides: TGTGCCAGCAGCTTAGATGCGGGAGGGGTTGAGCAGTTCTTC. It translates to CASSLDAGGVEQFF.

The V and J genes are TRBV7-9 and TRBJ1-3; possible D gene TRBD1, 5 bases. Germline CDR1 reads SEHNR; CDR2 reads FQNEAQ (reference sequence). This CDR3 is 16 amino acids long. The V and J ends lost 3 bases and 1 base respectively, with 13 bases between them. Here the CDR3 reads CASSFLLGRSGNTIYF. In nucleotides, the CDR3 is TGTGCCAGCAGCTTCCTTCTGGGGCGTTCTGGAAACACCATATATTTT. The variable domain in full, with the rest retrieved from reference TRBV7-9 and TRBJ1-3, is DTGVSQNPRHKITKRGQNVTFRCDPISEHNRLYWYRQTLGQGPEFLTYFQNEAQLEKSRLLSDRFSAERPKGSFSTLEIQRTEQGDSAMYLCASSFLLGRSGNTIYFGEGSWLTVV.

The chain uses TRBV7-3 and TRBJ2-1; TRBD2 matches at 11 bases. There are 16 residues in the CDR3. V lost 5 bases, J lost 4 bases, and 7 bases stayed unmatched. CDR1 is SGHTA and CDR2 is FQGTGA in the germline V gene. CDR3 nucleotides: TGTGCCAGCAGCGAGCTCGGGACTAGCGGATACAATGAGCAGTTCTTC. Amino acid sequence: CASSELGTSGYNEQFF.

The V gene is TRBV6-5, the J gene TRBJ1-6; D is possibly TRBD1 (5 bases). This CDR3 comprises 14 residues. The V and J ends lost 8 bases and 10 bases respectively, with 18 bases between them. Germline V gene data show CDR1 as MNHEY and CDR2 as SVGAGI. CDR3 coding DNA: TGTGCCAGCGGACATAAGACGGCTACATCACCCCTCCACTTT. Amino acids: CASGHKTATSPLHF.

V is TRBV5-4 and J is TRBJ2-5; D not certain. This CDR3 region has 15 residues. The V end was cut by 3 bases, the J end by 2 bases, with 14 bases between. In germline, CDR1 is SGHNT, CDR2 YYREEE (reference sequence). The CDR3 loop reads CASSSAAELQETQYF. The CDR3 region has the DNA TGTGCCAGCAGCTCGGCGGCAGAACTACAAGAGACCCAGTACTTC.

J is TRBJ2-7 and V is TRBV19; D is unclear. V was clipped by 5 bases and J by 9 bases, with 26 bases between them. The V gene's germline CDR1 is LNHDA and CDR2 SQIVND (reference sequence). The CDR3 contains 16 residues. The DNA for the CDR3 is TGTGCCAGTAGTGAGGTCCAGTTCTACGAGGTGTCTGGGCAGTACTTC. It specifies CASSEVQFYEVSGQYF.

The chain joins TRBV6-4 to TRBJ2-1; TRBD2 aligns across 7 bases. The germline gives CDR1 MRHNA, CDR2 SNTAGT. V was pared by 6 bases and J by 4 bases, with 9 bases of the junction left unmatched. The CDR3 has 15 residues. The CDR3 sequence is CASRPRDYLYNEQFF. Here the CDR3 DNA reads TGTGCCAGCAGACCCCGGGACTATCTATACAATGAGCAGTTCTTC.

The chain joins TRBV11-2 to TRBJ2-7; tentatively, D is TRBD1 (6 bases). Trimming took 2 bases from V and 3 from J, leaving 8 bases between them. Per the germline V gene, CDR1 is SGHAT and CDR2 is FQNNGV. This CDR3 is built from 13 residues. CDR3 loop: CASSLSRGYEQYF. In DNA form, the CDR3 reads TGTGCCAGCAGCTTAAGCAGGGGCTACGAGCAGTACTTC.

V is TRBV4-1 and J is TRBJ2-1, with 10 positions matching TRBD2. J gave up 9 bases and V 0 bases, and 8 bases lay outside the gene matches. The germline V gene has CDR1 MGHRA and CDR2 YSYEKL. This CDR3 has 16 residues. The CDR3 sequence: CASSQDNSGGAFEQFF. DNA for the CDR3: TGCGCCAGCAGCCAAGATAACAGCGGGGGGGCCTTTGAGCAGTTCTTC.

The CDR3 reads CASSQDGLAGSYEQYF. The DNA for the CDR3 is TGCGCCAGCAGCCAAGATGGGCTAGCGGGATCCTACGAGCAGTACTTC. The chain uses TRBV4-1 and TRBJ2-7; TRBD2 agrees at 9 bases. The V and J ends lost 0 bases and 1 base, in that order; junction bases with no gene match: 4. The CDR3 spans 16 residues. Germline V lookup: CDR1 MGHRA, CDR2 YSYEKL.

The chain recombines TRBV6-5 with TRBJ2-5; TRBD1 agrees at 8 bases. V lost 2 bases and J lost 5; bases outside the gene matches: 7. The germline CDR1 and CDR2 sequences are MNHEY and SVGAGI. The CDR3 runs 15 residues. In DNA form, the CDR3 reads TGTGCCAGCAGTTACGGGGGCGACAGGGGCGAGACCCAGTACTTC. It is translated as CASSYGGDRGETQYF.

The chain combines TRBV7-3 with TRBJ2-1; D uncertain. V lost 4 bases, J lost 5 bases, and 9 bases lay in between. Per the germline V gene, CDR1 is SGHTA and CDR2 is FQGTGA. The CDR3 loop spans 13 amino acids. CDR3 in DNA: TGTGCCAGCAGCTCCGCGCCTCACAATGAGCAGTTCTTC. Protein product: CASSSAPHNEQFF.

About this clone itself: This sample includes further DNA sequences coding for the same CDR3. This sequence joins TRBV5-6 and TRBJ2-7; 8 positions match TRBD2. Trimming at V came to 0 bases and at J to 0 bases, leaving 11 bases not matched to a gene. Germline V gene sequence: CDR1 SGHDT, CDR2 YYEEEE. The CDR3 runs 18 residues. The CDR3 loop reads CASSLEMASGLSSYEQYF. In DNA form, the CDR3 reads TGTGCCAGCAGCTTGGAGATGGCTAGCGGGCTGAGCTCCTACGAGCAGTACTTC.

This chain uses TRBV7-9 with TRBJ1-1, with TRBD1 as a possible D gene (5 bases). Trimming shortened V by 1 base and J by 2 bases, and 17 bases separated the two germline ends. The CDR3 is 17 amino acids. CDR1 is SEHNR and CDR2 is FQNEAQ in the germline V gene (reference sequence). CDR3 loop: CASSLVLGANLNTEAFF. The CDR3 DNA reads TGTGCCAGCAGCTTAGTTCTAGGGGCGAATCTAAACACTGAAGCTTTCTTT. Combining the CDR3 with reference TRBV7-9 and TRBJ1-1 gives the whole variable domain DTGVSQNPRHKITKRGQNVTFRCDPISEHNRLYWYRQTLGQGPEFLTYFQNEAQLEKSRLLSDRFSAERPKGSFSTLEIQRTEQGDSAMYLCASSLVLGANLNTEAFFGQGTRLTVV.

The CDR3 here is CASRPGTGSIRRGYTF. The CDR3 nucleotides are TGTGCCAGCAGACCCGGGACAGGGTCGATAAGACGAGGCTACACCTTC. V and J are TRBV11-2 and TRBJ1-2, with TRBD1 matching 9 bases. This CDR3 has 16 amino acids. J was trimmed by 8 bases and V by 6 bases; bases with no gene match: 16. Germline V gene sequence: CDR1 SGHAT, CDR2 FQNNGV.

The chain links TRBV5-1 to TRBJ2-7, with D possibly TRBD2 on 5 matching bases. Germline V lookup: CDR1 SGHRS, CDR2 YFSETQ. Trimming stripped 1 base from V and 6 bases from J, with 8 bases between. The CDR3 is 12 amino acids. CDR3 in DNA: TGCGCCAGCAGCTTGCAGCGGAGCGAGCAGTACTTC. It specifies CASSLQRSEQYF.

The chain combines TRBV19 with TRBJ1-3, with D maybe TRBD1 (6 bases). Germline V gene lookup returns CDR1 LNHDA and CDR2 SQIVND (reference sequence). V lost 6 bases and J lost 4, with 13 bases in between. The CDR3 is 14 residues long. CDR3 in DNA: TGTGCCAGTAGCCTCCAACAGGGAGGAAACACCATATATTTT. This codes for CASSLQQGGNTIYF.

V usage is TRBV7-3 and J usage is TRBJ2-3; TRBD2 matches at 11 bases. Per germline, CDR1 SGHTA and CDR2 FQGTGA. The CDR3 is 16 amino acids. V gave up 2 bases and J gave up 4 bases; unmatched junction bases: 5. Here the CDR3 DNA reads TGTGCCAGCAGCTTAGGCCTAGCGGGGGGCGCAGATACGCAGTATTTT. Translation: CASSLGLAGGADTQYF.

The rearrangement links TRBV19 to TRBJ2-5, with TRBD1 as a possible D gene (5 bases). Germline V gene lookup returns CDR1 LNHDA and CDR2 SQIVND (reference sequence). Trimming took off 5 bases at V and 7 bases at J, with 11 bases between the two ends. This CDR3 region has 12 residues. The CDR3 DNA is TGTGCCAGTAGTTGGGGCGCAGGGACCCAGTACTTC. It is translated as CASSWGAGTQYF.

The chain employs TRBV28 and TRBJ1-1, with D possibly TRBD1 on 6 matching bases. The germline V gene has CDR1 MDHEN and CDR2 SYDVKM. V was cut by 4 bases and J by 1 base, with 13 bases left in between. The CDR3 sequence is 15 residues long. The CDR3 DNA reads as TGTGCCAGCAGTTCGTACAGGGATCCGAACACTGAAGCTTTCTTT. Its translation is CASSSYRDPNTEAFF.